This T cell receptor (beta chain) was retrieved from a study of tumor-infiltrating lymphocytes in oesophageal squamous cell carcinoma. TCRdb used MiXCR to reprocess the PCR reads, holding one entry per CDR3 protein. The data contain almost 20,000 distinct CDR3 sequences, approximately 40% of them seen just once; the ten biggest clones take up roughly 13%. A single count supports this clonotype. The final CDR3 position lacks the conserved phenylalanine or tryptophan, pointing to a likely read error. No DNA is shown, since the ends of the CDR3 on it are uncertain; the CDR3 is the one TCRdb lists. Both ends counted, the CDR3 spans 17 residues. CDR1 and CDR2 (germline): KGHSH, LQKENI.

This receptor was identified in a male donor with esophageal squamous cell carcinoma. The sequencing sample was made of normal esophageal tissue next to the tumor. The genes are TRBV18 and TRBJ2-1; the listed D gene, TRBD2, was not tested against the DNA. CDR3 in amino acids: CASSPGESTLYGYTFGS.